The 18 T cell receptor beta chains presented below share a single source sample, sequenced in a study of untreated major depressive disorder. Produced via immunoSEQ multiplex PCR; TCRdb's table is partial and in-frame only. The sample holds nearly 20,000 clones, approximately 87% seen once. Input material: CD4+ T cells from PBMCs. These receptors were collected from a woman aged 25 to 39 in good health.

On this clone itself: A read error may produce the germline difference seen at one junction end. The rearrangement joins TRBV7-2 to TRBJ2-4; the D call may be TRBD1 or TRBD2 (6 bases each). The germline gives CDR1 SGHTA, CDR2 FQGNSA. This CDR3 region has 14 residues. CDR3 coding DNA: TGTGCCAGCAGCCAAGAGGGGGGTGGCGGACCGAAGCACTTC. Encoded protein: CASSQEGGGGPKHF.

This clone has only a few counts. The CDR3 DNA reads TGTGCCATCAGTGAGTCCGGGAACACCGGGGAGCTGTTTTTT. Translating gives CAISESGNTGELFF. The rearrangement joins TRBV10-3 to TRBJ2-2; D gene uncertain. V was clipped by 0 bases and J by 1 base, with 3 bases between them. Germline V gene data show CDR1 as ENHRY and CDR2 as SYGVKD. The CDR3 is made up of 14 amino acids.

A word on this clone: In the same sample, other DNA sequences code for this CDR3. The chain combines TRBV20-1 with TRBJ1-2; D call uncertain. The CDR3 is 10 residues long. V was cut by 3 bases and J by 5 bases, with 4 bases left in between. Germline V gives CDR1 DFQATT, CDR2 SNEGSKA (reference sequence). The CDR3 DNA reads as TGCAGTGCTAGGAGTTATGGCTACACCTTC. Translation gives CSARSYGYTF.

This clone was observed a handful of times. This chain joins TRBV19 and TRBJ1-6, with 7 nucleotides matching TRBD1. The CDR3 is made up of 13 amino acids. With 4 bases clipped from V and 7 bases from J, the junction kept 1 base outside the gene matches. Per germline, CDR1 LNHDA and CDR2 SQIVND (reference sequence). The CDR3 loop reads CASSNRGNSPLHF. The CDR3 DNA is TGTGCCAGTAGTAACAGGGGAAATTCACCCCTCCACTTT.

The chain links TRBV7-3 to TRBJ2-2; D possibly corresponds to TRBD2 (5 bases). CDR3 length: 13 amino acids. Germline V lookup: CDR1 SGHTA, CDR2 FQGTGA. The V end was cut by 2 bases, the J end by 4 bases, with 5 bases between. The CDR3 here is CASSLEGTGELFF. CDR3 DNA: TGTGCCAGCAGCTTAGAGGGCACCGGGGAGCTGTTTTTT.

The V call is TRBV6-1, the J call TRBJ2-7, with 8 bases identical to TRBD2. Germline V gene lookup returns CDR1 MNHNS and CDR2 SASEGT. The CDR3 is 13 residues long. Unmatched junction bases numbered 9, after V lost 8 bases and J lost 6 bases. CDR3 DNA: TGTGCCAGCTGCGGGGGGCCTACGGGCGAGCAGTACTTC. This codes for CASCGGPTGEQYF.

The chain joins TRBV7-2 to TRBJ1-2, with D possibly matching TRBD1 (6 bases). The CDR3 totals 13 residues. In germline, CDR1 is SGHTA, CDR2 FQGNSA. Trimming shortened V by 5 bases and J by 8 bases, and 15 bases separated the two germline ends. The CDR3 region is CASSPSGARGYTF. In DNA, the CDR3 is TGTGCCAGCAGCCCCTCGGGGGCGCGGGGCTACACCTTC.

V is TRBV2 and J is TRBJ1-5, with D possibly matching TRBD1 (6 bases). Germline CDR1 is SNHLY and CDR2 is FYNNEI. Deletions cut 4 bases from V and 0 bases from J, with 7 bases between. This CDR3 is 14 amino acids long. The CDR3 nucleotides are TGTGCCAGCAGTGTGGGACATAGCAATCAGCCCCAGCATTTT. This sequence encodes CASSVGHSNQPQHF.

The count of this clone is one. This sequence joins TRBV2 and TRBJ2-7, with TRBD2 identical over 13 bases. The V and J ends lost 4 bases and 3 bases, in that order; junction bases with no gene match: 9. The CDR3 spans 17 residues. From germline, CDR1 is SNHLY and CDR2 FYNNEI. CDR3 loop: CASSGLGLAGDLYEQYF. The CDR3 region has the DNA TGTGCCAGCAGTGGACTCGGACTAGCGGGAGACCTCTACGAGCAGTACTTC.

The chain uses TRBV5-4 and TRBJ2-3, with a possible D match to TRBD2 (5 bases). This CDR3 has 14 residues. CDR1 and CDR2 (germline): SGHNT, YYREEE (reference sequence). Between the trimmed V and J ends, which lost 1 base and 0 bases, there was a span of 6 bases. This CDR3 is CASSLTSSTDTQYF. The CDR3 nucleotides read TGTGCCAGCAGCTTGACTAGTAGCACAGATACGCAGTATTTT.

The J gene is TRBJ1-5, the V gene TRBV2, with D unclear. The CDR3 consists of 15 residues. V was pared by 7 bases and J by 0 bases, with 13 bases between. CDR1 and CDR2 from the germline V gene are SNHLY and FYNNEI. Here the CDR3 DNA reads TGTGCCAGCATTGCCAGGCTAAATAGCAATCAGCCCCAGCATTTT. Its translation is CASIARLNSNQPQHF.

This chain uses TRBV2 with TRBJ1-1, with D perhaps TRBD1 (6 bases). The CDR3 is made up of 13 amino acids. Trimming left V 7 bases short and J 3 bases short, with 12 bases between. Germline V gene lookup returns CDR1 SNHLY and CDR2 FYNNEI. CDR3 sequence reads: CASTRQADTEAFF. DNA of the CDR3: TGTGCCAGCACCCGACAGGCGGACACTGAAGCTTTCTTT.

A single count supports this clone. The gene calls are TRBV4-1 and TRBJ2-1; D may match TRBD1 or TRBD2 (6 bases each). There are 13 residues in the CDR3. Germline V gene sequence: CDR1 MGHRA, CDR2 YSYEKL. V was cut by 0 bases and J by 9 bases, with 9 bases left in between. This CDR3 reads CASSQEGGGEQFF. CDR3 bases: TGCGCCAGCAGCCAAGAAGGGGGAGGTGAGCAGTTCTTC.

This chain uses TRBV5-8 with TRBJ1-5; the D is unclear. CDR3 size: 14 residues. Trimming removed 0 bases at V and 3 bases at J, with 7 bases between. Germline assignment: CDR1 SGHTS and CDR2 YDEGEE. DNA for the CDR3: TGTGCCAGCAGCTTGGAGGGCCCCAATCAGCCCCAGCATTTT. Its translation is CASSLEGPNQPQHF. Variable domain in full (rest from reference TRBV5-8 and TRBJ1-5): EAGVTQSPTHLIKTRGQQATLRCSPISGHTSVYWYQQALGLGLQFLLWYDEGEERNRGNFPPRFSGRQFPNYSSELNVNALELEDSALYLCASSLEGPNQPQHFGDGTRLSIL.

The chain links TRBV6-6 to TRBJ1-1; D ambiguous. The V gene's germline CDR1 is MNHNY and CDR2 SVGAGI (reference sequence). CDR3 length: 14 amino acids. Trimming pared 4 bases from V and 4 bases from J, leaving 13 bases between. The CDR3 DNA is TGTGCCAGCAGTTTAGCACAAACGGGCACTGAAGCTTTCTTT. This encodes CASSLAQTGTEAFF.

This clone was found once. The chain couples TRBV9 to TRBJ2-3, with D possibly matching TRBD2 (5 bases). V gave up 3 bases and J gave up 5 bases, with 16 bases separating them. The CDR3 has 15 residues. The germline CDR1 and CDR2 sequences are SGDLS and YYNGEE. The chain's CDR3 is CASSESGAEGDTQYF. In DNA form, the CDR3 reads TGTGCCAGCAGCGAAAGCGGTGCAGAGGGAGATACGCAGTATTTT.

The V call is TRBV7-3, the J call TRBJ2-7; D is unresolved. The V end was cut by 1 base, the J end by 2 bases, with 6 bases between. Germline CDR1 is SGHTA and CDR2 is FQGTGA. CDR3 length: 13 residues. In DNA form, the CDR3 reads TGTGCCAGCAGCTTAAGCGCCGCCTACGAGCAGTACTTC. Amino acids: CASSLSAAYEQYF.

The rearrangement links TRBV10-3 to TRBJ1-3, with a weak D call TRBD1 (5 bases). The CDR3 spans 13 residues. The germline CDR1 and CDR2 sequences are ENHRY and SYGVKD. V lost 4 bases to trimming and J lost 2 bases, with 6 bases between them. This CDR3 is CAISGRAGNTIYF. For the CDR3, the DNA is TGTGCCATCAGTGGCAGGGCTGGAAACACCATATATTTT.